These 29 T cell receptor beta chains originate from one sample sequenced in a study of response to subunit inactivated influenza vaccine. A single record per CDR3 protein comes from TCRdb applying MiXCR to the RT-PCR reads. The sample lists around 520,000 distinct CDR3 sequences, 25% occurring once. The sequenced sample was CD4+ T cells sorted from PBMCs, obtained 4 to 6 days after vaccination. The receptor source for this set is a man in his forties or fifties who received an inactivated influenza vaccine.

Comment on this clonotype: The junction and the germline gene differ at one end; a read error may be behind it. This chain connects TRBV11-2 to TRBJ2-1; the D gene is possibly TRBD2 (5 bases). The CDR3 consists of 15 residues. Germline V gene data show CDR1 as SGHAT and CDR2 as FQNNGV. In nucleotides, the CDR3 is TGCGCCAGCAGCTTGGAGGCGAGCTCCTACAATGAGCAGTTCTTC. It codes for CASSLEASSYNEQFF.

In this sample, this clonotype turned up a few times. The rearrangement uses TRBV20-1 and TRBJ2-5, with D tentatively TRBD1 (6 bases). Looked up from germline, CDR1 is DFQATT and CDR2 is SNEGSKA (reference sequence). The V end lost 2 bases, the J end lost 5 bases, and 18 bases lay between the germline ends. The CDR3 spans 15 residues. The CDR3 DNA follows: TGCAGTGCTAGACATGGACAGTTTATGTTGGAGACCCAGTACTTC. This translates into CSARHGQFMLETQYF.

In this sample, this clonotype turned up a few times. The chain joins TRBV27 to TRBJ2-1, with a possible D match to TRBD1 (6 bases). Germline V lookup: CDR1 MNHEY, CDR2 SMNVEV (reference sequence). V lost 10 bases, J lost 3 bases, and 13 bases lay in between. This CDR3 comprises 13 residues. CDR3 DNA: TGTGCCAACAACAGGGATTTCTACAATGAGCAGTTCTTC. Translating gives CANNRDFYNEQFF.

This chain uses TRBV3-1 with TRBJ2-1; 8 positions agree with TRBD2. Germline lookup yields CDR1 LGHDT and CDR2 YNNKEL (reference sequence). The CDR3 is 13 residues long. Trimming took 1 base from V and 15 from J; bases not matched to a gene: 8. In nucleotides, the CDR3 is TGTGCCAGCAGCCAAGGATCTCGGGGGGGAGGGTTCTTC. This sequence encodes CASSQGSRGGGFF.

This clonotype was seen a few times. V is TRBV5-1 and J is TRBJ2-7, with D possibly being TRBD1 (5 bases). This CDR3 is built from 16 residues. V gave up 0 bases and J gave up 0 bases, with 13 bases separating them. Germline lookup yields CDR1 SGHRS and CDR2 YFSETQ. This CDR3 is CASSLAGSVSSYEQYF. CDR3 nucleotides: TGCGCCAGCAGCTTGGCAGGGTCGGTTAGCTCCTACGAGCAGTACTTC.

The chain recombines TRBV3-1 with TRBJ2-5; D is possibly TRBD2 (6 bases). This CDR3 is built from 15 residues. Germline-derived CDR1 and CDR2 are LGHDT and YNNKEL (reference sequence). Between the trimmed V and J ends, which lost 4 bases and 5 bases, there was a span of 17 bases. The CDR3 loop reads CASSPDGTSVETQYF. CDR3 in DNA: TGTGCCAGCAGCCCCGATGGGACTTCCGTGGAGACCCAGTACTTC.

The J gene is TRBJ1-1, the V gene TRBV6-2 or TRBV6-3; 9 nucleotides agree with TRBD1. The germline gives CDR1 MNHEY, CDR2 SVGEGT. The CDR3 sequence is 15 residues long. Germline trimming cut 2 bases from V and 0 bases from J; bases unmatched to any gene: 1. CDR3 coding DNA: TGTGCCAGCAGTTACCGGACAGGGGTGAACACTGAAGCTTTCTTT. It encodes CASSYRTGVNTEAFF.

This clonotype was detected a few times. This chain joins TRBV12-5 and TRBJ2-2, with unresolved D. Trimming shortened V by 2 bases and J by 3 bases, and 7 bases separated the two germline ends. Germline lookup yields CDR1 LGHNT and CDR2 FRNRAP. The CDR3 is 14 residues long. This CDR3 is CASGLYPYTGELFF. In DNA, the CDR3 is TGTGCTAGTGGTTTGTATCCTTACACCGGGGAGCTGTTTTTT.

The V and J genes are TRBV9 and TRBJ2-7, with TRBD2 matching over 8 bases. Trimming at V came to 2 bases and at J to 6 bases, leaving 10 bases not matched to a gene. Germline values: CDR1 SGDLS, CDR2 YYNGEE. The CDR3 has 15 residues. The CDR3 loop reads CASSVSGGRGSEQYF. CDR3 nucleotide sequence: TGTGCCAGCAGCGTCAGCGGGGGAAGAGGAAGCGAGCAGTACTTC.

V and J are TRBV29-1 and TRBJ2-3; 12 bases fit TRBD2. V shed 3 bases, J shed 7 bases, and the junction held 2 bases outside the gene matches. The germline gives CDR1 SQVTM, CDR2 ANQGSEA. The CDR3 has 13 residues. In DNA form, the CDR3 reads TGCAGCGTTGACACTAGCGGGGGGCATACGCAGTATTTT. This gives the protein CSVDTSGGHTQYF.

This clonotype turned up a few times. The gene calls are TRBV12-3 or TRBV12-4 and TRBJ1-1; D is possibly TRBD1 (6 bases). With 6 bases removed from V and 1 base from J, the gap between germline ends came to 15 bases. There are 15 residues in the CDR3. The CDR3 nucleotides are TGTGCCAGCAGAGTTCAGACAGGCCCGAACACTGAAGCTTTCTTT. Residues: CASRVQTGPNTEAFF.

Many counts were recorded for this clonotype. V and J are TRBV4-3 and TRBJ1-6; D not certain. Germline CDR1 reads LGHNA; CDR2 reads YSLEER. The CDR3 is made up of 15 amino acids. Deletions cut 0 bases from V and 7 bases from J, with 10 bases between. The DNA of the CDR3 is TGCGCCAGCAGCCAAGATAGCGGGCTAAATTCACCCCTCCACTTT. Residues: CASSQDSGLNSPLHF.

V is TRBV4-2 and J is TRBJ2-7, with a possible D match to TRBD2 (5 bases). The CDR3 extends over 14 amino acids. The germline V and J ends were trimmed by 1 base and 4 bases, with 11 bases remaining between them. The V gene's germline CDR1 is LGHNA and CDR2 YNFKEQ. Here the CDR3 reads CASSQGGVGYEQYF. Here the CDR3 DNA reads TGTGCCAGCAGCCAAGGGGGAGTGGGTTACGAGCAGTACTTC.

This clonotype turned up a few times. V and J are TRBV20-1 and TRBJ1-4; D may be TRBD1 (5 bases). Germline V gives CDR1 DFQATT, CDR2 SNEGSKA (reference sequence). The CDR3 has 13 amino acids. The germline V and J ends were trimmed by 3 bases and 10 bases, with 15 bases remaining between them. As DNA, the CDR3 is TGCAGTGCTAGCGAGGGGCGAGTCCGAAAACTGTTTTTT. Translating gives CSASEGRVRKLFF.

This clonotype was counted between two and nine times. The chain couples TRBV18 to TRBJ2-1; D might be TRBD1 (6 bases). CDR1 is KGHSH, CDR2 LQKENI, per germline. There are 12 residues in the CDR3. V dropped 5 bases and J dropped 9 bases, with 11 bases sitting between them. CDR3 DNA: TGTGCCAGCTCAACCAGGGGTACTGAGCAGTTCTTC. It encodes CASSTRGTEQFF.

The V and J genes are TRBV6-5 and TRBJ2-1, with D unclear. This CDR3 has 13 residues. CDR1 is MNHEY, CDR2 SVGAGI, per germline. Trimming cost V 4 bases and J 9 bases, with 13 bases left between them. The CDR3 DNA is TGTGCCAGCAGTTTAACAGACTTGGGTGAGCAGTTCTTC. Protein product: CASSLTDLGEQFF.

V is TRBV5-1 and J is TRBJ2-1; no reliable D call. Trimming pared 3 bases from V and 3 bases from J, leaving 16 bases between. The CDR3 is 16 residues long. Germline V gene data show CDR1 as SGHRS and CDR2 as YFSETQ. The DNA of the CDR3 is TGCGCCAGCAGCTCCGACGGTAGACAAAGCTACAATGAGCAGTTCTTC. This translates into CASSSDGRQSYNEQFF.

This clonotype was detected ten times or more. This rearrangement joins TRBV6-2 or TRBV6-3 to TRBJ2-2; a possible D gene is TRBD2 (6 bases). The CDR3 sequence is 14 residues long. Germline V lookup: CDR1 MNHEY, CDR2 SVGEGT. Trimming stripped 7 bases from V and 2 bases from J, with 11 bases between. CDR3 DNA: TGTGCCAGCAAAGGGACTCATAACACCGGGGAGCTGTTTTTT. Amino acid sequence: CASKGTHNTGELFF.

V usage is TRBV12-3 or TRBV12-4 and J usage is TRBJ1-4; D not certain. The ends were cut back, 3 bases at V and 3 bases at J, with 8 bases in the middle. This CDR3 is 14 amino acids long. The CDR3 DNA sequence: TGTGCCAGCAGTTTGCTTGGGCCTAATGAAAAACTGTTTTTT. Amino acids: CASSLLGPNEKLFF.

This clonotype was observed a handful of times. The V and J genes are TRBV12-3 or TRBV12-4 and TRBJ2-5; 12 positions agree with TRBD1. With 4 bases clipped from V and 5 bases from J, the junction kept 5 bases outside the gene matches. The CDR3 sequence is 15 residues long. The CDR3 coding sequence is TGTGCCAGCAGTTGGGACAGGGGGCGCCGGGAGACCCAGTACTTC. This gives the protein CASSWDRGRRETQYF.

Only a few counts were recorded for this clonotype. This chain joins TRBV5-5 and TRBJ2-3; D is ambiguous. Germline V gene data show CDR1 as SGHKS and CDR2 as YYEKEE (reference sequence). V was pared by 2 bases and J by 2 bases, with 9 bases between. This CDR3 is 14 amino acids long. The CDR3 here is CASSLQTVTDTQYF. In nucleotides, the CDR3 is TGTGCCAGCAGCTTACAAACGGTCACAGATACGCAGTATTTT.

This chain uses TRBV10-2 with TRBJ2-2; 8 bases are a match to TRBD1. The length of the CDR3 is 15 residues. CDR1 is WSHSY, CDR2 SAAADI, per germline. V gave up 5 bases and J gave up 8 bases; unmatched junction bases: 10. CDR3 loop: CASSSQGAHSGELFF. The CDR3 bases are TGCGCCAGCAGTAGCCAGGGGGCTCATTCAGGGGAGCTGTTTTTT.

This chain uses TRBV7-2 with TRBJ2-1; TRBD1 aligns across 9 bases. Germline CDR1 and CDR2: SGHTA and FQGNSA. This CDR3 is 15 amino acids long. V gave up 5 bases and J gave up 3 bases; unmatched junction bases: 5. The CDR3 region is CASSADRGYYNEQFF. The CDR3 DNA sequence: TGTGCCAGCAGCGCGGACAGGGGTTACTACAATGAGCAGTTCTTC.

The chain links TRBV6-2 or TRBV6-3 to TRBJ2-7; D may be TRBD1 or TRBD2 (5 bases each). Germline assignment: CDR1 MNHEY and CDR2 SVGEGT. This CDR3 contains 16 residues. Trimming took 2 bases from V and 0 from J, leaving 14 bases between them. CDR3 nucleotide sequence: TGTGCCAGCAGTTACGGGACCCGACACCTCTCCTACGAGCAGTACTTC. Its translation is CASSYGTRHLSYEQYF.

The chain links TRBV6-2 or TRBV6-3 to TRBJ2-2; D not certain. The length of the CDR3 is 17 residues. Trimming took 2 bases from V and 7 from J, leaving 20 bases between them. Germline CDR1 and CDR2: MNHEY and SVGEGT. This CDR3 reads CASSYRFRLGMSGELFF. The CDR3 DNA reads TGTGCCAGCAGTTACCGTTTCCGGCTAGGGATGAGCGGGGAGCTGTTTTTT.

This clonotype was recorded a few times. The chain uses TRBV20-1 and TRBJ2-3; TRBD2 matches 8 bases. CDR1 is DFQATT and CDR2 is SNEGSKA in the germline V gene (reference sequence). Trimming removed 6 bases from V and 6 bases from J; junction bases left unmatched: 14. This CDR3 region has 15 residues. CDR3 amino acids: CSARRGSGTSDTQYF. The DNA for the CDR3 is TGCAGTGCAAGGCGGGGTAGCGGGACTTCGGATACGCAGTATTTT.

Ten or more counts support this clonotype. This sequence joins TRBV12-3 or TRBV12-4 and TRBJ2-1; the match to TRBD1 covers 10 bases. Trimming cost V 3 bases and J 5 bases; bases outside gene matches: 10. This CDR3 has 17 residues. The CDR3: CASSFGGWGQGNNEQFF. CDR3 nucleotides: TGTGCCAGCAGTTTCGGGGGTTGGGGACAGGGGAACAATGAGCAGTTCTTC.

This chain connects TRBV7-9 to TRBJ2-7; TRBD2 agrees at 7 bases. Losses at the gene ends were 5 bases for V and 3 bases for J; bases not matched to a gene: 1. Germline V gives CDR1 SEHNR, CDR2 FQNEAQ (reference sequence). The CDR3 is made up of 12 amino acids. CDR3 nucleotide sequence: TGTGCCAGCAGCAGCGGGAACTACGAGCAGTACTTC. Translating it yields CASSSGNYEQYF.

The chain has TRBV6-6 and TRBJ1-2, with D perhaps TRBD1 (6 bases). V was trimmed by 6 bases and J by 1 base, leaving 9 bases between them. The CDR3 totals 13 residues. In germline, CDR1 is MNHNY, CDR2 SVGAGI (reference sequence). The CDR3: CASRGQDNYGYTF. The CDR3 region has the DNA TGTGCCAGCAGGGGACAAGATAACTATGGCTACACCTTC.